This T cell receptor beta chain was obtained from a study of siplizumab effects on memory and regulatory T cells. Clones were sequenced by immunoSEQ multiplex PCR, and TCRdb holds only the in-frame ones, with some missing. The table includes 70,000 to 95,000 clones, 95% to 97% detected once. V trimming: 7 bases; J trimming: 1 base; junction bases outside the gene matches: 9. The CDR3 totals 15 residues. CDR1 is MNHNS and CDR2 is SASEGT in the germline V gene. The origin of this receptor is a human donor in good health. The chain has TRBV6-1 and TRBJ1-2; 7 bases fit TRBD1. Sequenced: naive CD4+ T cells sorted from blood. In nucleotides, the CDR3 is TGTGCCAGCATATCGACAGGGCCCAATAACTATGGCTACACCTTC. Translation gives CASISTGPNNYGYTF.